Listed below are T cell receptor beta chains from one sample, sequenced in a study of beta chain features in type 1 diabetes. The repertoire was sequenced with immunoSEQ multiplex PCR; TCRdb's copy has only in-frame clones and lacks some. The table records hundreds of thousands of clones, about 10% of them present only once. Sequences were obtained from naive CD4+ T cells from blood. Source of these receptors: a woman aged 25 to 39 in good health. Both conserved end residues are part of each CDR3. A D gene is named only where the DNA matches it firmly. Where a row states a size, it is once, few, many or the class of an expanded clone; other rows omit it.

len	v_gene	j_gene	abundance	d_gene	CDR3aa	CDR3nt
17	TRBV4-3	TRBJ2-7	.	.	CASSQDSETGRSYEQYF	TGCGCCAGCAGCCAAGATTCGGAAACAGGGCGGTCCTACGAGCAGTACTTC
18	TRBV18	TRBJ2-7	.	TRBD2	CASSPTGLAGGKGYEQYF	TGTGCCAGCTCGCCAACTGGACTAGCGGGAGGTAAAGGCTACGAGCAGTACTTC
14	TRBV30	TRBJ1-5	.	.	CAWSVLDRLHPQHF	TGTGCCTGGAGTGTACTTGACAGGCTGCACCCCCAGCATTTT
15	TRBV2	TRBJ2-5	few	.	CASSVDRFGAETQYF	TGTGCCAGCAGTGTTGACAGGTTTGGGGCAGAGACCCAGTACTTC
16	TRBV19	TRBJ2-5	.	.	CASSILPGKTQETQYF	TGTGCCAGTAGTATTTTACCAGGAAAGACGCAAGAGACCCAGTACTTC
15	TRBV5-1	TRBJ1-1	few	TRBD1	CASSDRTGMNTEAFF	TGCGCCAGCAGCGACCGGACAGGGATGAACACTGAAGCTTTCTTT
13	TRBV29-1	TRBJ2-1	few	.	CSVEARLYNEQFF	TGCAGCGTTGAGGCCAGATTGTACAATGAGCAGTTCTTC
13	TRBV10-3	TRBJ1-2	.	.	CAISEPRGDGYTF	TGTGCCATCAGTGAACCCCGGGGGGATGGCTACACCTTC
12	TRBV30	TRBJ2-5	.	.	CAWSASTETQYF	TGTGCCTGGAGTGCTTCTACGGAGACCCAGTACTTC
14	TRBV5-1	TRBJ1-2	.	.	CASSSGAGDYGYTF	TGCGCCAGCAGCTCTGGGGCGGGGGACTATGGCTACACCTTC
15	TRBV28	TRBJ2-7	.	.	CASRPTGSLSYEQYF	TGTGCCAGCAGACCAACAGGGTCACTCTCCTACGAGCAGTACTTC
15	TRBV4-3	TRBJ1-4	few	.	CASSQDFATNEKLFF	TGCGCCAGCAGCCAAGACTTTGCAACTAATGAAAAACTGTTTTTT
15	TRBV4-1	TRBJ1-3	few	TRBD1	CASSRTGDSGNTIYF	TGCGCCAGCAGCCGAACAGGGGACTCTGGAAACACCATATATTTT
15	TRBV7-9	TRBJ2-7	few	.	CASSLEIAATYEQYF	TGTGCCAGCAGCTTAGAAATAGCGGCGACCTACGAGCAGTACTTC
13	TRBV10-3	TRBJ2-1	.	.	CAITPTPLNEQFF	TGTGCCATCACTCCTACTCCCCTGAATGAGCAGTTCTTC
15	TRBV7-3	TRBJ2-1	.	TRBD2	CASRSLASRGSEQFF	TGTGCCAGCAGGTCCCTAGCGTCCCGCGGGAGTGAGCAGTTCTTC
15	TRBV27	TRBJ1-5	.	.	CASSLREDSNQPQHF	TGTGCCAGCAGTTTACGGGAGGATAGCAATCAGCCCCAGCATTTT
14	TRBV7-2	TRBJ1-1	few	.	CASSLVPENTEAFF	TGTGCCAGCAGCTTAGTTCCAGAGAACACTGAAGCTTTCTTT
16	TRBV5-1	TRBJ2-7	.	TRBD2	CASSIGSSGISYEQYF	TGCGCCAGCAGTATCGGTAGTAGCGGGATATCCTACGAGCAGTACTTC
14	TRBV7-2	TRBJ2-7	.	TRBD1	CASSLADRVYEQYF	TGTGCCAGCAGCTTAGCGGACAGGGTCTACGAGCAGTACTTC
13	TRBV9	TRBJ1-2	few	.	CASSAQDSYGYTF	TGTGCCAGCAGCGCACAGGATTCTTATGGCTACACCTTC
16	TRBV7-9	TRBJ2-1	few	TRBD2	CASSFWTSGSYNEQFF	TGTGCCAGCAGCTTTTGGACTAGCGGCTCCTACAATGAGCAGTTCTTC
13	TRBV7-9	TRBJ1-2	.	TRBD1	CASSLRQGGGYTF	TGTGCCAGCAGCTTACGACAGGGGGGTGGCTACACCTTC
17	TRBV28	TRBJ1-2	few	TRBD1	CASSPYRTGGGSYGYTF	TGTGCCAGCAGTCCGTACCGTACAGGGGGAGGTAGCTATGGCTACACCTTC
15	TRBV15	TRBJ1-4	.	.	CATSLYTPTNEKLFF	TGTGCCACCAGCTTGTACACCCCAACTAATGAAAAACTGTTTTTT
16	TRBV9	TRBJ2-6	.	TRBD1	CASSVATGYGANVLTF	TGTGCCAGCAGCGTGGCGACAGGGTATGGGGCCAACGTCCTGACTTTC
14	TRBV30	TRBJ2-7	few	TRBD2	CAWSRLAGGNEQYF	TGTGCCTGGAGCAGACTAGCGGGAGGAAACGAGCAGTACTTC
15	TRBV9	TRBJ2-3	.	TRBD2	CASSVGAGIRDTQYF	TGTGCCAGCAGCGTAGGAGCGGGAATTAGAGATACGCAGTATTTT
17	TRBV5-4	TRBJ2-7	.	TRBD2	CASSLAKLAGSTYEQYF	TGTGCCAGCAGCTTGGCCAAACTAGCGGGATCGACCTACGAGCAGTACTTC
15	TRBV5-1	TRBJ1-5	few	.	CASSLGAGGNQPQHF	TGCGCCAGCAGCTTGGGGGCCGGAGGGAATCAGCCCCAGCATTTT
15	TRBV19	TRBJ1-3	.	.	CASSLGTTFGNTIYF	TGTGCCAGTAGTCTCGGGACAACCTTTGGAAACACCATATATTTT
15	TRBV18	TRBJ2-5	.	.	CASSPRIGVEETQYF	TGTGCCAGCTCACCACGAATCGGGGTTGAAGAGACCCAGTACTTC
14	TRBV7-7	TRBJ2-5	.	.	CASSNPSQTGTQYF	TGTGCTAGCAGCAATCCAAGTCAGACGGGGACCCAGTACTTC
16	TRBV5-1	TRBJ1-5	few	TRBD1	CASSLEGQGNNQPQHF	TGCGCCAGCAGCTTGGAGGGACAGGGGAACAATCAGCCCCAGCATTTT
11	TRBV30	TRBJ2-1	.	.	CAWSGTGEQFF	TGTGCCTGGAGTGGTACAGGAGAGCAGTTCTTC
13	TRBV27	TRBJ1-2	.	TRBD1	CASSRDRGKGYTF	TGTGCCAGCAGTCGGGACAGGGGAAAGGGCTACACCTTC
15	TRBV29-1	TRBJ2-7	few	TRBD2	CSLLGSGRRIYEQYF	TGCAGCCTACTGGGTAGCGGGAGGAGGATCTACGAGCAGTACTTC
15	TRBV6-1	TRBJ2-5	.	TRBD1	CASSGRDSLGETQYF	TGTGCCAGCAGTGGCCGGGACAGCTTAGGGGAGACCCAGTACTTC